The rows below give T cell receptor beta chains drawn from one sample of a study of blood T cell repertoires in COVID-19. Sequencing used immunoSEQ multiplex PCR; TCRdb keeps in-frame clones, though not all of them. This sample has about 300,000 clones, with roughly 85% found just once. Material: PBMCs or T cells enriched from blood (not recorded which). These receptors were collected from a woman aged 25 to 39 who had recovered from COVID-19. CDR3s include the opening cysteine and the closing phenylalanine or tryptophan. A D gene is named only where the DNA matches it firmly. The size entry is marked missing in some rows and otherwise reads once, few, many or a size class.

>NA|TRBV19|TRBD1|TRBJ2-7
CASSTYRGSYEQYF
TGTGCCAGTAGTACCTACAGGGGTTCCTACGAGCAGTACTTC
>NA|TRBV4-2|NA|TRBJ1-1
CASSQDRANTEAFF
TGTGCCAGCAGCCAAGACAGGGCGAACACTGAAGCTTTCTTT
>NA|TRBV3-1/TRBV3-2|TRBD1|TRBJ2-5
CASSQVERQGVRETQYF
TGTGCCAGCAGCCAGGTCGAGCGCCAGGGGGTCCGAGAGACCCAGTACTTC
>NA|TRBV9|NA|TRBJ1-4
CASSVGGINEKLFF
TGTGCCAGCAGCGTAGGAGGGATCAATGAAAAACTGTTTTTT
>NA|TRBV5-1|TRBD1|TRBJ2-6
CASSLGQGLVGANVLTF
TGCGCCAGCAGCTTGGGACAGGGCTTAGTTGGGGCCAACGTCCTGACTTTC
>NA|TRBV30|TRBD1|TRBJ1-3
CAWSAPGQGANTIYF
TGTGCCTGGAGTGCCCCGGGACAGGGGGCAAACACCATATATTTT
>NA|TRBV24-1|NA|TRBJ2-2
CATSSKDSTGELFF
TGTGCCACCAGTTCTAAGGACAGCACCGGGGAGCTGTTTTTT
>NA|TRBV4-3|NA|TRBJ1-2
CASSQATGPYGYTF
TGCGCCAGCAGCCAGGCGACAGGACCATATGGCTACACCTTC
>many|TRBV10-3|NA|TRBJ1-4
CAISENVATNEKLFF
TGTGCCATCAGTGAAAATGTAGCAACTAATGAAAAACTGTTTTTT
>NA|TRBV9|TRBD1|TRBJ2-7
CASSGTGIGQGYEQYF
TGTGCCAGCAGCGGCACAGGTATCGGACAGGGGTACGAGCAGTACTTC
>NA|TRBV12-3/TRBV12-4|TRBD2|TRBJ2-1
CASRTSGGNEQFF
TGTGCCAGCAGGACTAGCGGGGGCAATGAGCAGTTCTTC
>NA|TRBV5-5|NA|TRBJ2-3
CASSLGQGYTDTQYF
TGTGCCAGCAGCTTGGGGCAGGGCTATACAGATACGCAGTATTTT
>NA|TRBV9|NA|TRBJ2-2
CASSAPLRASNTGELFF
TGTGCCAGCAGCGCGCCTTTGAGAGCGTCGAACACCGGGGAGCTGTTTTTT
>NA|TRBV27|TRBD2|TRBJ2-3
CASRSGGRLKADTQYF
TGTGCCAGCAGGTCCGGGGGGAGGCTTAAGGCAGATACGCAGTATTTT
>NA|TRBV30|NA|TRBJ1-2
CAWGHGANYGYTF
TGTGCCTGGGGACACGGAGCTAACTATGGCTACACCTTC
>NA|TRBV11-2|TRBD1|TRBJ2-2
CASSRQGANTGELFF
TGTGCCAGCAGCCGACAGGGGGCAAACACCGGGGAGCTGTTTTTT
>NA|TRBV27|NA|TRBJ2-7
CASSLHGAYEQYF
TGTGCCAGCAGTTTACACGGAGCCTACGAGCAGTACTTC
>NA|TRBV4-2|NA|TRBJ1-1
CASSVEGGMNTEAFF
TGTGCCAGCAGCGTTGAGGGCGGGATGAACACTGAAGCTTTCTTT
>NA|TRBV2|TRBD1|TRBJ2-7
CASNVGTGPYEQYF
TGTGCCAGCAACGTGGGGACAGGGCCCTACGAGCAGTACTTC
>NA|TRBV10-3|NA|TRBJ1-1
CAISGAGLTEAFF
TGTGCCATCAGTGGGGCAGGGCTCACTGAAGCTTTCTTT
>NA|TRBV2|NA|TRBJ1-2
CASGSRVTNYGYTF
TGTGCCAGCGGGTCCAGGGTTACTAACTATGGCTACACCTTC
>NA|TRBV5-6|TRBD2|TRBJ2-1
CASTQLAGDNEQFF
TGTGCCAGCACCCAACTAGCGGGGGACAATGAGCAGTTCTTC
>NA|TRBV2|NA|TRBJ1-4
CASTRGGREEKLFF
TGTGCCAGCACCCGGGGGGGTAGGGAGGAAAAACTGTTTTTT
>NA|TRBV11-2|TRBD1|TRBJ1-2
CASSLGRDRGRYGYTF
TGTGCCAGCAGCTTAGGGCGGGACAGGGGGAGATATGGCTACACCTTC
>NA|TRBV30|NA|TRBJ1-1
CAWSNRRNTEAFF
TGTGCCTGGAGTAACAGGCGCAACACTGAAGCTTTCTTT
>NA|TRBV10-2|TRBD2|TRBJ2-5
CASRVLAGAGETQYF
TGCGCCAGCAGAGTACTAGCGGGGGCTGGGGAGACCCAGTACTTC
>NA|TRBV18|NA|TRBJ1-2
CASSPGLGQTDYGYTF
TGTGCCAGCTCACCGGGATTAGGACAGACCGACTATGGCTACACCTTC
>NA|TRBV5-1|TRBD2|TRBJ2-7
CASSPGTSTSEQYF
TGCGCCAGCAGCCCCGGGACTAGCACCAGCGAGCAGTACTTC
>NA|TRBV2|TRBD2|TRBJ2-1
CASSEVSGTSYNEQFF
TGTGCCAGCAGTGAAGTCAGCGGGACCTCCTACAATGAGCAGTTCTTC
>NA|TRBV5-6|NA|TRBJ2-7
CASSLGTGAYEQYF
TGTGCCAGCAGCTTGGGGACCGGGGCCTACGAGCAGTACTTC
>few|TRBV5-6|TRBD2|TRBJ2-7
CASSPLAGDPYEQYF
TGTGCCAGCAGCCCCCTAGCGGGGGACCCCTACGAGCAGTACTTC
>NA|TRBV11-2|NA|TRBJ1-5
CASSGGIGKSQHF
TGTGCCAGCAGCGGAGGGATAGGGAAATCACAGCATTTT
>NA|TRBV23-1|NA|TRBJ1-5
CASNSDRNSNQPQHF
TGCGCCAGCAATTCGGACAGAAATAGCAATCAGCCCCAGCATTTT
>many|TRBV4-2|TRBD2|TRBJ2-3
CASSQERQRGGHTDTQYF
TGTGCCAGCAGCCAAGAACGGCAGCGGGGGGGACACACAGATACGCAGTATTTT
>NA|TRBV25-1|TRBD1|TRBJ1-1
CASSEWGTGLGSVTEAFF
TGTGCCAGCAGTGAATGGGGGACAGGGCTGGGGTCGGTGACTGAAGCTTTCTTT
>NA|TRBV14|NA|TRBJ2-7
CASRSTGTYEQYF
TGTGCCAGCAGATCGACAGGAACCTACGAGCAGTACTTC
>NA|TRBV10-3|TRBD2|TRBJ2-2
CAARGANTGELFF
TGTGCCGCACGGGGGGCGAACACCGGGGAGCTGTTTTTT
>NA|TRBV7-2|NA|TRBJ1-4
CASSATVPEKLFF
TGTGCCAGCAGCGCAACAGTACCCGAAAAACTGTTTTTT
>NA|TRBV7-8|TRBD1|TRBJ1-1
CASSLGQGYSEAFF
TGTGCCAGCAGCTTGGGACAGGGTTATTCTGAAGCTTTCTTT
>NA|TRBV6-2/TRBV6-3|NA|TRBJ1-2
CASSVQGGGNYGYTF
TGTGCCAGCAGTGTCCAGGGAGGAGGTAACTATGGCTACACCTTC
>NA|TRBV19|TRBD1|TRBJ1-2
CASSTWDSLRRIKGGYTF
TGTGCCAGTAGTACCTGGGACAGTCTTCGGCGGATTAAGGGTGGCTACACCTTC
>NA|TRBV3-1/TRBV3-2|NA|TRBJ2-2
CASSQDRGGGELFF
TGTGCCAGCAGCCAAGACAGGGGTGGCGGGGAGCTGTTTTTT
>NA|TRBV6-5|NA|TRBJ1-5
CASRPGHYNQPQHF
TGTGCCAGCAGACCGGGACATTACAATCAGCCCCAGCATTTT
>NA|TRBV2|NA|TRBJ1-1
CASSSRRSEAFF
TGTGCCAGCAGTAGTAGAAGATCTGAAGCTTTCTTT
>NA|TRBV12-3/TRBV12-4|NA|TRBJ1-6
CASSLAPNSPLHF
TGTGCCAGCAGTTTAGCCCCGAATTCACCCCTCCACTTT